This TCR beta chain emerged from a study of CXCR3-negative and CXCR3-positive naive CD8 T cells. Whole-study context: Across all libraries, TRB reads numbered 120 million to 150 million, with about 1.5 +/- 0.3 million in each library.

In terms of frequency, this clonotype is medium-sized. Its antigen is not identified. UMI-labeled 5' RACE TRB cDNA libraries were prepared from the cells. TCRdb reprocessed the 5' RACE reads, keeping one entry per CDR3 protein, no DNA. Its table lists 3,900 or so distinct CDR3 sequences. Study-wide results and limits: More hydrophobic TRB CDR3s occurred in CXCR3-positive than in CXCR3-negative naive cells. The study found that naive CXCR3-negative and CXCR3-positive cells shared TRBV-TRBJ usage, while memory cells differed.

The CDR3 sequence is 14 residues long. The germline gives CDR1 SQVTM, CDR2 ANQGSEA. This sequence joins TRBV29-1 and TRBJ2-1; TCRdb returns TRBD2, unconfirmable since there is no DNA. Sequencing was performed on naive CXCR3- CD8+ T cells from blood. Subset specified: CD45RO-CCR7+CD27+CD95- naive CD8+ T cells lacking CXCR3 (TNR3-). The clonotype comes from a human donor in good health. Some clones in this sample may be carry-over from other donors' samples. CDR3 sequence reads: CSVDSLAGVPEQFF.